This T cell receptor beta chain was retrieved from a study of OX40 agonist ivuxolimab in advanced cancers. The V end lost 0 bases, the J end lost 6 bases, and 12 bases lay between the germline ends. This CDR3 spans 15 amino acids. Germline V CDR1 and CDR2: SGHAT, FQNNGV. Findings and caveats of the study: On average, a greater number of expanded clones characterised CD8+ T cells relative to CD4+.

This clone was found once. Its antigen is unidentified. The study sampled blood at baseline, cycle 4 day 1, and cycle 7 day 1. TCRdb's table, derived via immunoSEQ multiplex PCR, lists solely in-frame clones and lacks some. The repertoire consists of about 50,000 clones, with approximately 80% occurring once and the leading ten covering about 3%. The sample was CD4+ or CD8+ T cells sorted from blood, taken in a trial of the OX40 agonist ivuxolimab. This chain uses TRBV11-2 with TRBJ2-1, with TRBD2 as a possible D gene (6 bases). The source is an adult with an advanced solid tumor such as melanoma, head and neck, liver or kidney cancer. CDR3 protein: CASSLEGGALNEQFF. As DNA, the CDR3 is TGTGCCAGCAGCTTAGAAGGAGGGGCCCTCAATGAGCAGTTCTTC.